Below are 2 T cell receptor beta chains sequenced from a single sample in a study of CXCR3-negative and CXCR3-positive naive CD8 T cells. The TRB cDNA libraries were prepared by 5' RACE with UMI labels. From its re-call of the 5' RACE reads, TCRdb lists each CDR3 protein once, without DNA. Here the sample table reports some 130,000 distinct CDR3 sequences. Study-level results: More hydrophobic TRB CDR3s were found in CXCR3-positive naive cells than in CXCR3-negative naive cells.

No antigen has been assigned to these receptors. The source material was naive CXCR3+ CD8+ T cells from blood. As to subset: CD45RO-CCR7+CD27+CD95- naive CD8+ T cells expressing CXCR3 (TNR3+). The receptor set was obtained from a human donor in good health. Some clones in this sample may be carry-over from other donors' samples.

The chain employs TRBV7-7 and TRBJ2-5; TCRdb designates TRBD2, a call that cannot be tested without DNA. CDR3 length: 17 residues. From germline, CDR1 is SSHAT and CDR2 FNYEAQ (reference sequence). The CDR3 sequence is CASSLSPTQGVVETQYF.

This chain links TRBV29-1 with TRBJ2-5; TCRdb designates TRBD1, a call that cannot be tested without DNA. The germline gives CDR1 SQVTM, CDR2 ANQGSEA. The CDR3 length is 13 residues. CDR3 residues: CSVLQGNQETQYF.